This T cell receptor beta chain was recovered during a study of T cells after yellow fever vaccination. At the level of the study: Fractions containing few cells were prepared with SMART-Seq v4 Ultra Low Input.

5'RACE template switching produced TCR cDNA carrying a universal primer site and UMIs. TCRdb ran MiXCR on the 5' RACE reads and lists one entry per CDR3 protein. The sample contains under 600,000 distinct CDR3 sequences, just over 20% of which appear only once. From germline, CDR1 is SGHTA and CDR2 FQGNSA. The CDR3 runs to 15 residues. V dropped 5 bases and J dropped 4; count of bases not matched to a gene: 4. Study conclusions and caveats: Post-booster repertoires contained most primary-vaccination clones again (approximately 97% CD4, about 90% CD8). Few clonotypes appeared in both CD4 and CD8 compartments.

This clonotype turned up a few times. The antigen is unknown. This clonotype was obtained from a man aged 18 to 35 who received the YFV17D yellow fever vaccine. J is TRBJ2-2 and V is TRBV7-2, with TRBD2 matching over 10 bases. This specimen was PBMCs, taken approximately 22 days after the first yellow fever vaccination. This CDR3 reads CASSSSGGPTGELFF. The CDR3, as DNA: TGTGCCAGCAGCAGTAGCGGGGGGCCCACCGGGGAGCTGTTTTTT.